These T cell receptor beta chains were read from a single sample in a study of CD8 T cells in ankylosing spondylitis. MiXCR, run by TCRdb on the 5' RACE reads, gives a single entry per CDR3 protein. The data hold fewer than 80,000 distinct CDR3 sequences, with about 5% observed a single time. Source material: blood, either unsorted or a sorted T cell fraction (not recorded which). Receptor source: a male donor with ankylosing spondylitis or in good health (not recorded which). Each CDR3 is given without its conserved first and last residue. A D gene is named only where the DNA matches it firmly.

d_call: NA
j_call: TRBJ2-1
v_call: TRBV23-1
cdr3_aa: ARIGWGDNEQF

d_call: TRBD1
j_call: TRBJ1-6
v_call: TRBV20-1
cdr3_aa: SATDRGSVNNSPLH

d_call: TRBD2
j_call: TRBJ2-1
v_call: TRBV5-5
cdr3_aa: ASSGGTSGGGNYNEQF

d_call: NA
j_call: TRBJ2-7
v_call: TRBV9
cdr3_aa: ASSEQGLNGGEQY

d_call: NA
j_call: TRBJ2-7
v_call: TRBV18
cdr3_aa: ASSPPSTAYEQY

d_call: NA
j_call: TRBJ1-1
v_call: TRBV20-1
cdr3_aa: SASTAQELNTEAF

d_call: NA
j_call: TRBJ2-2
v_call: TRBV20-1
cdr3_aa: SAIGGVGTGELF

d_call: TRBD2
j_call: TRBJ2-7
v_call: TRBV5-5
cdr3_aa: ASSFASGPSYEQY

d_call: NA
j_call: TRBJ2-3
v_call: TRBV30
cdr3_aa: AWRPPGGEMTQY

d_call: NA
j_call: TRBJ1-5
v_call: TRBV27
cdr3_aa: ASSGAAYSNQPQH

d_call: TRBD2
j_call: TRBJ2-1
v_call: TRBV5-1
cdr3_aa: ASRQTGTSENEQF